These T cell receptor beta chains were read from a single sample in a study of blood T cells in healthy people across ages. In TCRdb, the 5' RACE reads were re-called with MiXCR into one record per CDR3 protein. The table shows 920,000 or so distinct CDR3 sequences, with 40% to 45% occurring only once. Sequencing input: blood. These receptors were collected from an older woman in good health. The CDR3 runs from the conserved cysteine through the conserved F or W. A D gene is named only where the DNA matches it firmly. Some rows mark clone size as missing; the rest say once, few, many or name a class of expanded clone.

j_call	v_call	d_call	clone_size	cdr3_aa	cdr3_nt
TRBJ2-7	TRBV4-2	NA	NA	CASSQITVGAYEQYF	TGTGCCAGCAGCCAAATCACAGTCGGGGCCTACGAGCAGTACTTC
TRBJ2-3	TRBV11-2	TRBD2	NA	CASSPRPGLAGGADTQYF	TGTGCCAGCAGCCCCCGACCGGGACTAGCGGGAGGTGCAGATACGCAGTATTTT
TRBJ2-1	TRBV27	TRBD2	NA	CASIAGGALYNEQFF	TGTGCCAGCATAGCGGGAGGGGCCCTTTACAATGAGCAGTTCTTC
TRBJ2-3	TRBV4-2	TRBD2	NA	CASSQVVGTSERDTQYF	TGTGCCAGCAGCCAAGTTGTTGGGACTAGCGAAAGAGATACGCAGTATTTT
TRBJ1-2	TRBV3-1	NA	NA	CASSQGSSLSYGYTF	TGTGCCAGCAGCCAAGGCTCCAGTCTTAGTTATGGCTACACCTTC
TRBJ2-3	TRBV9	TRBD1	NA	CASSATGVDTQYF	TGTGCCAGCAGCGCCACAGGGGTAGATACGCAGTATTTT
TRBJ2-5	TRBV3-1	NA	NA	CASSPSQGWQETQYF	TGTGCCAGCAGCCCCTCACAAGGGTGGCAAGAGACCCAGTACTTC
TRBJ1-2	TRBV29-1	NA	few	CSVPVQGNNYGYTF	TGCAGCGTTCCCGTCCAGGGGAATAACTATGGCTACACCTTC
TRBJ1-4	TRBV6-1	NA	NA	CASSAASGTLNEKLFF	TGTGCCAGCAGCGCCGCTTCCGGGACACTAAATGAAAAACTGTTTTTT
TRBJ2-3	TRBV28	TRBD1	few	CASSSSGQHTDTQYF	TGTGCCAGCAGTTCCTCGGGACAGCACACAGATACGCAGTATTTT
TRBJ1-1	TRBV10-3	TRBD1	NA	CAISEAGRGIAEAFF	TGTGCCATCAGTGAGGCTGGCAGGGGGATCGCTGAAGCTTTCTTT
TRBJ1-2	TRBV6-5	TRBD1	NA	CASSYPFSGTGTTFGYGYTF	TGTGCCAGCAGTTACCCTTTTTCAGGGACAGGGACCACTTTTGGCTATGGCTACACCTTC
TRBJ2-1	TRBV12-3/TRBV12-4	NA	NA	CASSLGGTLVSYNEQFF	TGTGCCAGCAGTTTAGGGGGGACATTAGTCTCCTACAATGAGCAGTTCTTC
TRBJ1-1	TRBV20-1	TRBD1	NA	CSAGTGPTKGAFF	TGCAGTGCTGGGACAGGCCCTACCAAAGGGGCTTTCTTT
TRBJ1-1	TRBV29-1	TRBD1	NA	CSVGTGFSGTEAFF	TGCAGCGTAGGGACAGGGTTCTCGGGGACTGAAGCTTTCTTT
TRBJ2-1	TRBV5-4	TRBD2	NA	CASSLGLAGDLGHEQFF	TGTGCAAGCAGCTTGGGGCTAGCGGGAGATTTGGGGCATGAGCAGTTCTTC
TRBJ1-5	TRBV20-1	NA	few	CSARGGAINQPQHF	TGCAGTGCTAGGGGCGGGGCTATTAATCAGCCCCAGCATTTT
TRBJ2-1	TRBV5-6	NA	many	CASSLDRYNEQFF	TGTGCCAGCAGCTTGGACAGATACAATGAGCAGTTCTTC
TRBJ1-5	TRBV6-6	NA	few	CASSWGRVEGQPQHF	TGTGCCAGCAGTTGGGGGAGGGTCGAGGGGCAGCCCCAGCATTTT
TRBJ2-1	TRBV7-9	NA	few	CASSPPADRQNNEQFF	TGTGCCAGCAGCCCCCCGGCTGACAGGCAAAACAATGAGCAGTTCTTC
TRBJ2-7	TRBV5-1	TRBD2	many	CASSPRLAGEGEQYF	TGCGCCAGCAGCCCTAGACTAGCGGGAGAGGGCGAGCAGTACTTC
TRBJ2-7	TRBV6-1	NA	NA	CASAGQLIDEQYF	TGTGCCAGCGCGGGACAGCTAATCGACGAGCAGTACTTC
TRBJ2-5	TRBV9	TRBD1	few	CASSVGQGAIETQYF	TGTGCCAGCAGCGTAGGACAGGGGGCGATTGAGACCCAGTACTTC
TRBJ1-2	TRBV12-3/TRBV12-4	NA	few	CASSNPSYGYTF	TGTGCCAGCAGCAACCCTAGCTATGGCTACACCTTC
TRBJ2-1	TRBV5-4	NA	NA	CASSLVAGKNNEQFF	TGTGCCAGCAGCTTGGTGGCAGGTAAAAACAATGAGCAGTTCTTC
TRBJ1-2	TRBV2	TRBD1	few	CASTRTGTNYGYTF	TGTGCCAGCACCCGGACAGGGACTAACTATGGCTACACCTTC
TRBJ1-2	TRBV27	TRBD1	NA	CASSLGTGAGDNYGYTF	TGTGCCAGCAGTTTGGGGACAGGTGCCGGCGATAACTATGGCTACACCTTC
TRBJ2-7	TRBV20-1	NA	NA	CSATRDTNDEQYF	TGCAGTGCTACTAGGGACACAAACGACGAGCAGTACTTC
TRBJ2-7	TRBV27	NA	many	CASSWGGEQYF	TGTGCCAGCAGTTGGGGAGGCGAGCAGTACTTC